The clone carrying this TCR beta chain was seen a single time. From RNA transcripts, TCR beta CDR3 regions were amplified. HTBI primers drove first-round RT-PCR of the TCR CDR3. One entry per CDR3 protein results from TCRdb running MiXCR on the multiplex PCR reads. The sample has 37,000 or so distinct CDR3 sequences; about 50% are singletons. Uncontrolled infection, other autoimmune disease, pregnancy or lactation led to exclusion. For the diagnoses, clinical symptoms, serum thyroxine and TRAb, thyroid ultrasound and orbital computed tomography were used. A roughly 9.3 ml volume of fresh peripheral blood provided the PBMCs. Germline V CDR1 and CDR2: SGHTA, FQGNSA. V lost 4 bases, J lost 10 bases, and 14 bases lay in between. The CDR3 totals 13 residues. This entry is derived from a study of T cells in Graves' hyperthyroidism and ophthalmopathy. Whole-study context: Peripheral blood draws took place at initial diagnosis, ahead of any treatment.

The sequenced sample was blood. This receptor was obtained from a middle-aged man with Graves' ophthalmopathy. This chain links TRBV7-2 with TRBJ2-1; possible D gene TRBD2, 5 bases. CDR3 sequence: CASSSWTGSEQFF. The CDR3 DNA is TGTGCCAGCAGCTCCTGGACGGGGAGCGAGCAGTTCTTC. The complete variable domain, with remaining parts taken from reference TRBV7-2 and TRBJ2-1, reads GAGVSQSPSNKVTEKGKDVELRCDPISGHTALYWYRQSLGQGLEFLIYFQGNSAPDKSGLPSDRFSAERTGGSVSTLTIQRTQQEDSAVYLCASSSWTGSEQFFGPGTRLTVL.